A single sample is the source of the 5 T cell receptor beta chains below, sequenced in a study of T cells in localized non-small cell lung cancer. Sequenced by immunoSEQ multiplex PCR; TCRdb stores in-frame clones only, minus some. The table has over a thousand clones, around a third seen once. The sequences come from lung tumor tissue, collected before any cancer treatment. The receptors were gathered from an older male donor with stage II squamous cell lung carcinoma.

The chain is built from TRBV29-1 and TRBJ1-2, with D uncertain. This CDR3 comprises 12 residues. Germline V gene sequence: CDR1 SQVTM, CDR2 ANQGSEA. V lost 6 bases and J lost 6, with 14 bases in between. The CDR3 coding sequence is TGCAGCGTCGGACCCACAAGGGATGGCTACACCTTC. This translates into CSVGPTRDGYTF.

This clone is a singleton in its sample. CDR3 residues: CASSMRGFANEQYF. CDR3 nucleotide sequence: TGTGCCAGTAGTATGAGAGGATTCGCTAACGAGCAGTACTTC. This chain links TRBV19 with TRBJ2-7; D uncertain. Trimming took off 3 bases at V and 5 bases at J, with 14 bases between the two ends. This CDR3 spans 14 amino acids. Germline values: CDR1 LNHDA, CDR2 SQIVND (reference sequence).

V and J are TRBV10-2 and TRBJ1-5, with D possibly matching TRBD1 (5 bases). The germline V and J ends were trimmed by 2 bases and 7 bases, with 15 bases remaining between them. Germline values: CDR1 WSHSY, CDR2 SAAADI. The CDR3 totals 15 residues. As DNA, the CDR3 is TGCGCCAGCAGTGAGGCCGGGACGGCAAGGCAGCCCCAGCATTTT. Its translation: CASSEAGTARQPQHF.

By share of the sample, this clone is medium-sized. V is TRBV12-2 and J is TRBJ2-7. TRBV12-2 corresponds to a pseudogene. This CDR3 contains 14 residues. The chain's CDR3 is CASTKQPGNYEQYF. The CDR3 DNA reads TGTGCCAGTACAAAGCAACCGGGCAACTACGAGCAGTACTTC.

This clone is categorized as medium-sized. CDR3 loop: CASSYPRLGEETQYF. The CDR3 nucleotides are TGTGCCAGCAGTTACCCGAGACTAGGGGAGGAGACCCAGTACTTC. The chain is built from TRBV6-8 and TRBJ2-5; D perhaps matches TRBD2 (6 bases). With 2 bases removed from V and 5 bases from J, the gap between germline ends came to 15 bases. There are 15 residues in the CDR3. CDR1 and CDR2 from the germline V gene are MNHGY and SAAAGT.